The TCR beta chain described here comes from a study of T cell repertoires in cytomegalovirus infection. The wider study: Both a matching HLA type and CMV infection were indicated by public TCR beta signatures.

V lost 0 bases to trimming and J lost 4 bases, with 16 bases between them. The CDR3 is 16 residues long. Germline assignment: CDR1 SGHRS and CDR2 YFSETQ. In this sample, this clonotype turned up a few times. The antigen is unknown. Using its own MiXCR run on the reads, TCRdb lists one record per CDR3 protein. Of a few hundred thousand distinct CDR3 sequences listed, over 7.5% are singletons. Overall study findings and caveats: The ex vivo response was dominated by HLA-C-restricted CMV-specific TCR beta clonotypes. Cumulative frequency (of public TCR beta family members) identified carriers of CMV plus the relevant HLA.

Sequenced input: PBMCs. J is TRBJ1-2 and V is TRBV5-1, with a possible D match to TRBD1 (5 bases). The TCR comes from a human donor in good health (CMV status not recorded). Some clones in this sample may be carry-over from other donors' samples. In nucleotides, the CDR3 is TGCGCCAGCAGCTTGGCCGAAACAGGAGGAGTCTATGGCTACACCTTC. Protein: CASSLAETGGVYGYTF.